This T cell receptor (beta chain) derives from a study of blood T cell repertoires in COVID-19. On the study more broadly: Nucleic acid was either cDNA or gDNA, and it came from T cells, B-cell-depleted T cells, or PBMCs.

V lost 6 bases, J lost 2 bases, and 12 bases stayed unmatched. Germline CDR1 is SEHNR and CDR2 is FQNEAQ (reference sequence). CDR3 length: 16 amino acids. Using immunoSEQ multiplex PCR, the repertoire was profiled, and TCRdb retains in-frame clones only, with some absent. The sample carries fewer than 250,000 clones, about 86% recorded once. Cohorts were based on clinical histories the participants reported. The chain links TRBV7-9 to TRBJ2-7, with 8 bases that match TRBD2. The origin of this receptor is a woman aged 40-49 years with acute COVID-19. Specimen: PBMCs or T cells enriched from blood (not recorded which). CDR3 loop: CASRPVPTGGTYEQYF. The CDR3, as DNA: TGTGCCAGCAGACCCGTCCCAACGGGAGGGACCTACGAGCAGTACTTC.